This paragraph reports one T cell receptor (beta chain). The antigen remains undetermined. The germline V gene has CDR1 ENHRY and CDR2 SYGVKD. Trimming took 7 bases from V and 8 from J; bases not matched to a gene: 6. The length of the CDR3 is 12 residues. The data stem from a study of cytomegalovirus exposure and HLA in healthy donors. In the study overall: One earlier analysis, a look at around 180 million T cells, found some 110 million unique TCR beta sequences. Study-wide results and caveats: Being productive about 87% or about 30% of the time was typical of most TCR beta V segments in an earlier analysis. It was assumed in the presence/absence analyses that sequencing depth was roughly uniform across donors. Another analysis was done later, and it associated roughly 15,000 TCR beta sequences with HLA alleles at 0.05 false discovery rate.

A multiplex PCR was run with 60 Vbeta primers and 13 Jbeta primers. Produced via immunoSEQ multiplex PCR; TCRdb's table is partial and in-frame only. This table has more than 150,000 clones, just under 80% appearing once. The chain is built from TRBV10-3 and TRBJ1-2, with 8 bases aligning to TRBD1. The specimen sequenced was PBMCs. The origin of this receptor is a woman aged 25 to 45 in good health and CMV-seropositive. The CDR3 region is CAIMDRVKGYTF. CDR3 coding DNA: TGTGCCATCATGGACAGGGTAAAAGGCTACACCTTC.